The clone carrying this TCR beta chain has only a few counts. The data derive from a study of CD8 T cells in ankylosing spondylitis. Generation of TCR beta libraries employed quantitative 5'-RACE incorporating molecular barcodes. TCRdb re-derived calls from the 5' RACE reads in MiXCR, one entry per CDR3 protein. The data contain about 160,000 distinct CDR3 sequences, 40% to 50% of them seen just once; the ten biggest clones take up about 15%. The receptor comes from a male donor with ankylosing spondylitis. Sequences were obtained from synovial fluid, either unsorted or a sorted T cell fraction (not recorded which).

CDR3 coding DNA: TGTGCCAGCAGTCCCAGTCGTGAAGCTTTCTTT. Translation gives CASSPSREAFF. V and J are TRBV12-3 or TRBV12-4 and TRBJ1-1; no firm D call. Trimming pared 5 bases from V and 7 bases from J, leaving 8 bases between. The length of the CDR3 is 11 residues.